The 2 T cell receptor beta chains below come from one sample, sequenced in a study of blood T cell repertoires in COVID-19. Assay used: immunoSEQ multiplex PCR; TCRdb lists only in-frame clones, some missing. The sample shows around 150,000 clones, about 80% of them seen only once. The specimen sequenced was peripheral blood. The receptors shown here come from a human donor in a cohort sampled during active COVID-19.

The chain has TRBV14 and TRBJ2-5; 14 positions agree with TRBD2. The length of the CDR3 is 16 residues. V lost 4 bases, J lost 6 bases, and 7 bases stayed unmatched. Germline V CDR1 and CDR2: SGHDN, FVKESK. The CDR3 DNA sequence: TGTGCCAGCAGCCGATGGACTAGCGGGGGGCCACAGACCCAGTACTTC. Encoded protein: CASSRWTSGGPQTQYF.

This chain connects TRBV19 to TRBJ2-2, with 7 positions matching TRBD1. The V segment lost 7 bases and the J segment 6 bases; nucleotides outside the gene matches: 8. CDR1 and CDR2 (germline): LNHDA, SQIVND (reference sequence). The CDR3 is 14 residues long. Here the CDR3 reads CASMVQGESGELFF. The CDR3 bases are TGTGCCAGTATGGTTCAGGGGGAATCCGGGGAGCTGTTTTTT.